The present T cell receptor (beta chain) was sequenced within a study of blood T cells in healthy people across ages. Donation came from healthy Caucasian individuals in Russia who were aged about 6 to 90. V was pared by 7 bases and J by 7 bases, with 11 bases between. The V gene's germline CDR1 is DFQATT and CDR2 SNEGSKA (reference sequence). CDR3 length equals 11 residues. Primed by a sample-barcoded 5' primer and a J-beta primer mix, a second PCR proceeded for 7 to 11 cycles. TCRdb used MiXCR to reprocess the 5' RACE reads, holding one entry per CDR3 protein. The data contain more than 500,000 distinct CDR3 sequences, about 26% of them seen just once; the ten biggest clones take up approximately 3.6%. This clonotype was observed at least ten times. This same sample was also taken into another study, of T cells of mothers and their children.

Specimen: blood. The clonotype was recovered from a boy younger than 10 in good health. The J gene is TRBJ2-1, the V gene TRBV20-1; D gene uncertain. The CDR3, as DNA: TGCAGTGGGCTAGGCATGAATGAGCAGTTCTTC. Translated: CSGLGMNEQFF.